The clone carrying this TCR beta chain was detected only a few times. The source of the blood RNA was unsorted whole blood, and germline DNA was extracted as well. Making TCR beta cDNA involved approximately 480 ng total RNA and a constant-region primer. TCR beta libraries came from three nested multiplex PCR rounds using slightly modified ARM-PCR. Forward primers for TRBV1-TRBV30 and a C-beta reverse primer served the first two PCR rounds, at around 9 cycles each. TCRdb independently ran MiXCR on the multiplex PCR reads; one entry per CDR3 protein. The data contain 310,000 or so distinct CDR3 sequences, 50% to 60% of them singletons. The data were taken from a study of tumor-infiltrating lymphocytes in primary liver carcinoma. Trimming cost V 8 bases and J 2 bases; bases outside gene matches: 4. This CDR3 spans 14 amino acids.

V gene TRBV12-3 or TRBV12-4 combines with J gene TRBJ1-3; 9 bases align to TRBD1. This receptor was taken from a woman in her twenties or thirties with primary liver carcinoma and hepatitis B virus infection. The sequencing input was peripheral blood. The CDR3 bases are TGTGCCAGCGGGCGGGACAGGGCTGGAAACACCATATATTTT. Translating gives CASGRDRAGNTIYF.